This T cell receptor beta chain is drawn from a study of T-cell memory formation after mild COVID-19 (dated by TCRdb to about 2021). For context, the study as a whole: TCR sequence clusters from the two donors were largely donor specific. T-cell clones expanding and contracting after mild COVID-19 in a couple of donors were tracked by longitudinal TCRalpha and TCRbeta repertoire sequencing. Two young, previously healthy adult volunteers, one female and one male, were included in the cohort. General findings and caveats noted by the study authors: The study included only a couple of mild cases, and larger cohorts that include severe cases with pre-infection samples were judged to be necessary. Some responding clones were found in pre-infection memory, which suggests that pre-existing cross-reactive memory T cells took part in the SARS-CoV-2 response. Whether the second-wave clones peaking on day 37 were SARS-CoV-2 specific was not confirmed. Clones that contracted from day 15 to 85 showed balanced CD4/CD8 phenotypes, whereas a second wave of clones that expanded from day 15 to 37 leaned towards CD4+. Contracting CD4+ clones were located mainly in the CM and EM memory subsets, whereas CD8+ clones were found to be enriched in EMRA.

PBMCs were isolated by Ficoll-Paque density gradient centrifugation. Points on this clonotype: Its cognate antigen has yet to be identified. As the CDR3 is not closed by the conserved phenylalanine or tryptophan, this likely results from a read error. The DNA is left out, because the CDR3 cannot be placed on it with certainty; the CDR3 is given as TCRdb lists it.

Instrument on record: Illumina NovaSeq 6000. TCRalpha and TCRbeta cDNA libraries were constructed by 5'RACE with constant-segment primers, with sample barcodes and unique molecular identifiers being introduced. Trizol reagent was used to extract RNA from every sample. Libraries were amplified in two PCR steps, with a second sample barcode and Illumina TruSeq adapters added in the second step. The libraries were sequenced on an Illumina NovaSeq using 2 x 150 bp paired-end reads. Under the source paper's analysis protocol: Demultiplexing of reads and collapsing into UMI-guided consensus sequences were performed with migec v1.2.7. Using mixcr v2.1.11, the UMI consensuses were aligned to TRA and TRB V and J templates and assembled into clonotypes. Expanded or contracted clonotypes were those called significant by both edgeR and NoisET, with noise models trained on biological replicates. For edgeR calls, the cutoffs were a false discovery rate-adjusted p below 0.01 and a log2 fold-change threshold of 1. As an exploratory analysis of dynamics, max-normalized trajectories of the 1000 most abundant clonotypes were examined by PCA with hierarchical clustering. The CD4 or CD8 phenotype of responding clones was assigned using the separately sequenced CD4+ and CD8+ repertoires. In TCRdb, the public reads were trimmed at Q25 with fastp and aligned with MiXCR, with productive beta chains retained. One record per CDR3 amino acid sequence lists the most common genes and DNA. TCRdb assigned the V and J calls; the authors' analysis was not used. This sample gives more than 300,000 distinct CDR3 sequences in total; roughly an eighth of them show up just once. The ten largest clones add up to around 20% of the sample.

The CDR3 is 8 residues long, counting both termini. The chain uses TRBV12-3 or TRBV12-4 and TRBJ1-2; the table's D call TRBD1 went unverified against the DNA. The sequence came from a young man who had mild COVID-19 (a few samples of this study predate the infection). The sample titles of this study are shuffled in the database, so cell type and time point are left out; the donor was told from shared clones. The sequencing input was PBMCs or a T cell subset sorted from them (not recorded which). The CDR3 corresponds to CASGTGYS.